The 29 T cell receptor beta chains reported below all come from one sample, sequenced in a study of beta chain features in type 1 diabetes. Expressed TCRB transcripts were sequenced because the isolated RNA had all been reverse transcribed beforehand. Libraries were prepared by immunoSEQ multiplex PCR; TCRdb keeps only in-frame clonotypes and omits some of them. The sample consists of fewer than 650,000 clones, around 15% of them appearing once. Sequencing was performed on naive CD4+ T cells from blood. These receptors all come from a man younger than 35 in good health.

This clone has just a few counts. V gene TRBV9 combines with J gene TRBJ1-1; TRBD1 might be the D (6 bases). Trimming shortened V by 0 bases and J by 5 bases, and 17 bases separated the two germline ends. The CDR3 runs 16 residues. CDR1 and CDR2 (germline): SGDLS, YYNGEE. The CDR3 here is CASSVVPQGTGTEAFF. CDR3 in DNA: TGTGCCAGCAGCGTAGTCCCACAGGGTACGGGGACTGAAGCTTTCTTT.

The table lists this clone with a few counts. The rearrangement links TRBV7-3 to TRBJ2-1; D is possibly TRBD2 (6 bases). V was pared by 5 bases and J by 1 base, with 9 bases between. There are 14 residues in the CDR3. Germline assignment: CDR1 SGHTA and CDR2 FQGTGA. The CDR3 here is CASSGRGSYNEQFF. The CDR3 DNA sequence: TGTGCCAGCAGCGGGCGGGGTTCCTACAATGAGCAGTTCTTC. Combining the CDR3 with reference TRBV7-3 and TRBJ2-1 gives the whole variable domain GAGVSQTPSNKVTEKGKYVELRCDPISGHTALYWYRQSLGQGPEFLIYFQGTGAADDSGLPNDRFFAVRPEGSVSTLKIQRTERGDSAVYLCASSGRGSYNEQFFGPGTRLTVL.

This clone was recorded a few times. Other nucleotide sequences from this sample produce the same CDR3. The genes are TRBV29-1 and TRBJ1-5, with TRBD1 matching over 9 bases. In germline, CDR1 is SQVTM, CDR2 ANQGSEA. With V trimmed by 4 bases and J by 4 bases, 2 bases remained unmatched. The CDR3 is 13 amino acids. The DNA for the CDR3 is TGCAGCGTTGGCGGACAGGGGAATCAGCCCCAGCATTTT. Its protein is CSVGGQGNQPQHF. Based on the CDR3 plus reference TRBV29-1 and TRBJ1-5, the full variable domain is SAVISQKPSRDICQRGTSLTIQCQVDSQVTMMFWYRQQPGQSLTLIATANQGSEATYESGFVIDKFPISRPNLTFSTLTVSNMSPEDSSIYLCSVGGQGNQPQHFGDGTRLSIL.

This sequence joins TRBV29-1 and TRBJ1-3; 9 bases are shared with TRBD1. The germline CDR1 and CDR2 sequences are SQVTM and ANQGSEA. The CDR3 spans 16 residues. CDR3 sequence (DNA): TGCAACGGGACAGGGCCACGACTGACCTCTGGAAACACCATATATTTT. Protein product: CNGTGPRLTSGNTIYF.

The CDR3 here is CASSLAWARDEQYF. CDR3 in DNA: TGTGCCAGCAGCTTAGCGTGGGCTAGAGACGAGCAGTACTTC. The rearrangement joins TRBV11-1 to TRBJ2-7; no definite D call. Between the trimmed V and J ends, which lost 0 bases and 5 bases, there was a span of 11 bases. The length of the CDR3 is 14 residues. The germline V gene encodes CDR1 SGHAT and CDR2 FQDESV (reference sequence). The full variable domain, its missing parts supplied by reference TRBV11-1 and TRBJ2-7, is EAEVAQSPRYKITEKSQAVAFWCDPISGHATLYWYRQILGQGPELLVQFQDESVVDDSQLPKDRFSAERLKGVDSTLKIQPAELGDSAMYLCASSLAWARDEQYFGPGTRLTVT.

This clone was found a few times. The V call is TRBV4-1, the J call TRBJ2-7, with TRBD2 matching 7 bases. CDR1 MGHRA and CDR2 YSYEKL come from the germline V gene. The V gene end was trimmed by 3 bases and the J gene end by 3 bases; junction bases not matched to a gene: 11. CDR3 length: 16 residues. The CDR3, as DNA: TGCGCCAGCAGCCATAAGATTCTAGCGGAATACTACGAGCAGTACTTC. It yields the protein CASSHKILAEYYEQYF.

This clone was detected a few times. CDR3 loop: CASSLGSIKETQYF. The DNA of the CDR3 is TGTGCCAGCAGCTTAGGGAGCATAAAAGAGACCCAGTACTTC. This chain uses TRBV7-9 with TRBJ2-5; no reliable D call. The germline V gene has CDR1 SEHNR and CDR2 FQNEAQ (reference sequence). CDR3 length: 14 amino acids. The V gene lost 1 base and the J gene lost 3 bases, with 9 bases spanning the gap. Drawing the rest from reference TRBV7-9 and TRBJ2-5, the complete variable domain is DTGVSQNPRHKITKRGQNVTFRCDPISEHNRLYWYRQTLGQGPEFLTYFQNEAQLEKSRLLSDRFSAERPKGSFSTLEIQRTEQGDSAMYLCASSLGSIKETQYFGPGTRLLVL.

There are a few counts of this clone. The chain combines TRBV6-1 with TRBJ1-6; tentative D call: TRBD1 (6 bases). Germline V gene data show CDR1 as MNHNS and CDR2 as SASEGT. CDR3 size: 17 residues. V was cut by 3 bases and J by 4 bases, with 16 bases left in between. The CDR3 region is CASSDPTGTTYNSPLHF. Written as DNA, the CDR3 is TGTGCCAGCAGTGACCCTACAGGGACCACTTATAATTCACCCCTCCACTTT.

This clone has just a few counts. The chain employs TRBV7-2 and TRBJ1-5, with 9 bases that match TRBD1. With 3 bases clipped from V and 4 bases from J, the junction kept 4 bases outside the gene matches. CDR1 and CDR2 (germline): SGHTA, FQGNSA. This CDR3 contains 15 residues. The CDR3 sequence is CASSFRDRVNQPQHF. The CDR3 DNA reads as TGTGCCAGCAGCTTCAGGGACAGGGTAAATCAGCCCCAGCATTTT.

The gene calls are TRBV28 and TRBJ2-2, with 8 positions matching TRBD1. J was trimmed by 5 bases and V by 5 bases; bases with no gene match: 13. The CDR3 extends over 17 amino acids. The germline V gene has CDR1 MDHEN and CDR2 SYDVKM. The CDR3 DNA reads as TGTGCCAGCAGTCCTCGGTCCAGGGGGCTTCGGACCGGGGAGCTGTTTTTT. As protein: CASSPRSRGLRTGELFF.

The CDR3 DNA reads as TGTGCCAGCAGTTTCCAACGGACAGGGGGCTCGTACGAGCAGTACTTC. Translated: CASSFQRTGGSYEQYF. V and J are TRBV28 and TRBJ2-7, with TRBD1 matching 11 bases. CDR3 length: 16 amino acids. Germline assignment: CDR1 MDHEN and CDR2 SYDVKM. V shed 3 bases, J shed 4 bases, and the junction held 8 bases outside the gene matches.

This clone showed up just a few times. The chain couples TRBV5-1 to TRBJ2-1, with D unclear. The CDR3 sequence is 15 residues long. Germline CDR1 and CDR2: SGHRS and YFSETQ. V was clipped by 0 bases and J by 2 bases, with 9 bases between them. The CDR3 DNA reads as TGCGCCAGCAGCTTGGGCGGATTAACCTACAATGAGCAGTTCTTC. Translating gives CASSLGGLTYNEQFF.

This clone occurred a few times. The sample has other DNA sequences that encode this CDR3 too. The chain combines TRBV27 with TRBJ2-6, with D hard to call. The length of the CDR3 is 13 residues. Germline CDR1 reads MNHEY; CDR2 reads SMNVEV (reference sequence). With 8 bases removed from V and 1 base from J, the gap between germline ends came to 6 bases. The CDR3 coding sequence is TGTGCCAGCCGGTCTTCTGGGGCCAACGTCCTGACTTTC. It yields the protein CASRSSGANVLTF.

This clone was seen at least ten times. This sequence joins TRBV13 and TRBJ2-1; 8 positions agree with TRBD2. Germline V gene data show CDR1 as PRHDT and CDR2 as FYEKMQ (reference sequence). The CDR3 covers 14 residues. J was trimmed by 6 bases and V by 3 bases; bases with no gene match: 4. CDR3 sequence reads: CASSFGLAANEQFF. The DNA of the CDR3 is TGTGCCAGCAGCTTTGGACTAGCAGCCAATGAGCAGTTCTTC.

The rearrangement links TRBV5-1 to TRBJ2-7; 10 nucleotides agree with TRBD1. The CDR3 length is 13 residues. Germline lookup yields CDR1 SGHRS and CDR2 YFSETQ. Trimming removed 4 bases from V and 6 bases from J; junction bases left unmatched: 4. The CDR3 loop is CASSRGDRGEQYF. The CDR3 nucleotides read TGCGCCAGCAGCAGAGGGGACAGGGGCGAGCAGTACTTC.

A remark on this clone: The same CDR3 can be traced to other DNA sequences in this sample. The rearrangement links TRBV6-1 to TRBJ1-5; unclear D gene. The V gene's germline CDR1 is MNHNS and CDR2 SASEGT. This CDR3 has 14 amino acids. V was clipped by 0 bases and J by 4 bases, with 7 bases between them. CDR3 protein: CASSEARGNQPQHF. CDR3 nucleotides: TGTGCCAGCAGTGAAGCGCGGGGTAATCAGCCCCAGCATTTT.

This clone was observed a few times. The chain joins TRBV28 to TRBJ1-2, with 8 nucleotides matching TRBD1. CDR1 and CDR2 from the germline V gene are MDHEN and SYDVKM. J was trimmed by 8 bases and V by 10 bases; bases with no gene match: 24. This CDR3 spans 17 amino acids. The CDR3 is CATPTQVDRGRLRGYTF. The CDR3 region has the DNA TGTGCCACCCCTACGCAGGTCGACAGGGGTCGGCTTCGAGGCTACACCTTC.

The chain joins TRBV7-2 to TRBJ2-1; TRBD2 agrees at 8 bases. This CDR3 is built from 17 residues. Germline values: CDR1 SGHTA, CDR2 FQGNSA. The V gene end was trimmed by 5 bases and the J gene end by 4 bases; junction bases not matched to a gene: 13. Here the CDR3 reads CASSPRGGLAVYNEQFF. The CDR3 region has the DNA TGTGCCAGCAGCCCCCGGGGGGGGCTAGCGGTTTACAATGAGCAGTTCTTC.

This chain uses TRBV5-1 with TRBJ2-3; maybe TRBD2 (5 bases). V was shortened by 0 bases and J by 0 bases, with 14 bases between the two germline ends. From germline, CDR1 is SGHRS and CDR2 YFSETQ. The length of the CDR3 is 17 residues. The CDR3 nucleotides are TGCGCCAGCAGCTTGGGAAGAATCGGCGGGAGCACAGATACGCAGTATTTT. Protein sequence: CASSLGRIGGSTDTQYF.

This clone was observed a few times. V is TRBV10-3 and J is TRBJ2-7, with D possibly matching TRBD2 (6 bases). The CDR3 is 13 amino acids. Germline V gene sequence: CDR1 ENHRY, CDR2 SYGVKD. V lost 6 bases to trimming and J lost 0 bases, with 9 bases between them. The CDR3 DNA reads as TGTGCCATCAGCGAGGGAGGCTCCTACGAGCAGTACTTC. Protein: CAISEGGSYEQYF.

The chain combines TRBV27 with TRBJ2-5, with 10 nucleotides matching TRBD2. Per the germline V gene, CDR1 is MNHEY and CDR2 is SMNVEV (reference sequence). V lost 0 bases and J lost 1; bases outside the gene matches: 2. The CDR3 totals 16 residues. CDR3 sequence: CASSLSWTSGQETQYF. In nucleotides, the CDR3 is TGTGCCAGCAGTTTATCGTGGACTAGCGGCCAAGAGACCCAGTACTTC.

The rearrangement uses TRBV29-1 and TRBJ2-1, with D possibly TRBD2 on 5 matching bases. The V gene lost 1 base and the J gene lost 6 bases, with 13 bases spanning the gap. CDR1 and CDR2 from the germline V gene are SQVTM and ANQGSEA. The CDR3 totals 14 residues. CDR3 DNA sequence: TGCAGCGTTGAAGCTCGGCTAGCTGCCAATGAGCAGTTCTTC. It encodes CSVEARLAANEQFF.

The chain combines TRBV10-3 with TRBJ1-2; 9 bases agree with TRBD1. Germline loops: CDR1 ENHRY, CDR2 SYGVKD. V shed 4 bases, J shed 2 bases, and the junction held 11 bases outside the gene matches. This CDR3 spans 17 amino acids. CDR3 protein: CAISALTGTGSNYGYTF. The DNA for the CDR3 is TGTGCCATCAGTGCCCTGACCGGGACAGGGTCAAACTATGGCTACACCTTC.

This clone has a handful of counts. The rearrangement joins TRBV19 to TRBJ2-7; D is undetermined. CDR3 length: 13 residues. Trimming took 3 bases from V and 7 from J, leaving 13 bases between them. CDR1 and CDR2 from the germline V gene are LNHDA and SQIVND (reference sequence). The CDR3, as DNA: TGTGCCAGTAGTATGGTCGGCCTAGAGGAGCAGTACTTC. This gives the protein CASSMVGLEEQYF.

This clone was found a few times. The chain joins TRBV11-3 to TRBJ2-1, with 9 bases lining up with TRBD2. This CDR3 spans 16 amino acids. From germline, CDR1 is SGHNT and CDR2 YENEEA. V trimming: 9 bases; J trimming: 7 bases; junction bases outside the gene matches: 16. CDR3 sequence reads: CASALLAGGRGNEQFF. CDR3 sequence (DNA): TGTGCCAGTGCCTTACTCGCGGGGGGGCGTGGGAATGAGCAGTTCTTC.

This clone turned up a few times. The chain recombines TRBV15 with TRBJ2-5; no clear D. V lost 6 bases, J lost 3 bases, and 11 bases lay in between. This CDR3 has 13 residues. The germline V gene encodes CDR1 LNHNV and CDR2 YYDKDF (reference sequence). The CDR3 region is CATSADAKETQYF. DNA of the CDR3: TGTGCCACCAGTGCGGACGCGAAAGAGACCCAGTACTTC.

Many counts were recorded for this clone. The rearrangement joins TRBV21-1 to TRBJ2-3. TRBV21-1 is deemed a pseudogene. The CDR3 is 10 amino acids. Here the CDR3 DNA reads TGTGCCAGGGGGACGAATACGCAGTATTTT. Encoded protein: CARGTNTQYF.

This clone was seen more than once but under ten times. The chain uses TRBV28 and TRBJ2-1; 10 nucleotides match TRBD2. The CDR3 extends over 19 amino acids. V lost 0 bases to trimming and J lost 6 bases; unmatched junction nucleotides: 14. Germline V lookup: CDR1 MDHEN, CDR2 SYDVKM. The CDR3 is CASSLWIATSGDTANEQFF. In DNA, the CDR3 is TGTGCCAGCAGTTTATGGATTGCCACTAGCGGGGATACTGCCAATGAGCAGTTCTTC. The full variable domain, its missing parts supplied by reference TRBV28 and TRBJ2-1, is DVKVTQSSRYLVKRTGEKVFLECVQDMDHENMFWYRQDPGLGLRLIYFSYDVKMKEKGDIPEGYSVSREKKERFSLILESASTNQTSMYLCASSLWIATSGDTANEQFFGPGTRLTVL.

The CDR3 loop is CASRTGNYGYTF. The CDR3 nucleotides read TGTGCCAGCAGGACAGGGAACTATGGCTACACCTTC. The J gene is TRBJ1-2, the V gene TRBV27; 7 bases map to TRBD1. CDR3 length equals 12 residues. CDR1 and CDR2 (germline): MNHEY, SMNVEV (reference sequence). The J segment lost 2 bases and the V segment lost 6 bases, leaving 0 bases of the junction unmatched.